This is a list of T cell receptor beta chains from one sample in a study of blood T cell repertoires in COVID-19. Sequenced by immunoSEQ multiplex PCR; TCRdb stores in-frame clones only, minus some. Seen here are roughly 160,000 clones, roughly 88% observed once, and the top ten hold approximately 5%. Sequenced input: peripheral blood. Receptors originate from a man younger than 30 with COVID-19, enrolled during active disease. The CDR3 runs from the conserved cysteine through the conserved F or W. The order of the fields is CDR3 DNA, CDR3 protein, D gene, V gene, clone size, J gene. D genes are given only for firm matches. Clone size is not always given. Where it is, it says once, few, many or a class for expanded clones.

TGCGCCAGCACCCCCCTGGGCAGGGGGAACTATGGCTACACCTTC | CASTPLGRGNYGYTF | TRBD1 | TRBV4-1 | . | TRBJ1-2
TGCGCCAGCAGCCAGGGTTGGACTAGCGGGAGCACTAGCACAGATACGCAGTATTTT | CASSQGWTSGSTSTDTQYF | TRBD2 | TRBV4-3 | . | TRBJ2-3
TGTGCCATCAGTGAGGGGCTCATGAACACTGAAGCTTTCTTT | CAISEGLMNTEAFF | . | TRBV10-3 | . | TRBJ1-1
TGTGCCAGCAACCGGGACAGGGATGGAGGCTACACCTTC | CASNRDRDGGYTF | TRBD1 | TRBV2 | . | TRBJ1-2
TGTGCCAGCAGTTTTGTAGATTACAATGAGCAGTTCTTC | CASSFVDYNEQFF | . | TRBV12-3/TRBV12-4 | . | TRBJ2-1
TGTGCCTACAGTTACAATGAGCAGTTCTTC | CAYSYNEQFF | . | TRBV30 | . | TRBJ2-1
TGTGCCAGCAGCTTAGCGGGAGGAACCGGGGAGCTGTTTTTT | CASSLAGGTGELFF | TRBD2 | TRBV11-2 | few | TRBJ2-2
TGTGCCAGCAGCCCAGGGCTTGGAAACACCATATATTTT | CASSPGLGNTIYF | . | TRBV11-3 | once | TRBJ1-3
TGTGCCAGCAGCTTATCACAGGAAGAGGCAAACTATGGCTACACCTTC | CASSLSQEEANYGYTF | . | TRBV7-2 | . | TRBJ1-2
TGTGCCAGCAGCTTCTTGGGGCGCGAGCAGTACTTC | CASSFLGREQYF | . | TRBV5-6 | . | TRBJ2-7
TGTGCCAGCAGCTTGGGACAGGGAAGCTCCTACGAGCAGTACTTC | CASSLGQGSSYEQYF | TRBD1 | TRBV5-4 | . | TRBJ2-7
TGTGCCAGCAGTTATTACGCTTGGGGACAGAATAATGAAAAACTGCTTTTT | CASSYYAWGQNNEKLLF | TRBD1 | TRBV6-2/TRBV6-3 | . | TRBJ1-4
TGTGCCAGCAGCCCCCGGGACAGGGACTTCTTTGAGCAGTACTTC | CASSPRDRDFFEQYF | TRBD1 | TRBV7-9 | . | TRBJ2-7
TGTGCCAGCAGTCTAGCTTTCGGGGAGCTGTTTTTT | CASSLAFGELFF | . | TRBV11-3 | . | TRBJ2-2
TGTGCCAGCAGCCCGGGACAGGGGAATTCACCCCTCCACTTT | CASSPGQGNSPLHF | TRBD1 | TRBV7-2 | once | TRBJ1-6
TGCGCCAGCAGGAATGGACTAGCGGGAGAGGTCTCCGAGCAGTACTTC | CASRNGLAGEVSEQYF | TRBD2 | TRBV10-1 | . | TRBJ2-7
TGCAGCGTTGAAGATCTAGACCTGGCAGATACGCAGTATTTT | CSVEDLDLADTQYF | . | TRBV29-1 | . | TRBJ2-3
TGTGCCAGCAGCGCGCGGAAGAACACCGGGGAGCTGTTTTTT | CASSARKNTGELFF | . | TRBV5-5 | . | TRBJ2-2
TGCGCCAGCAGCTTCGGTTACGAGCAGTACTTC | CASSFGYEQYF | . | TRBV5-1 | . | TRBJ2-7
TGTGCCAGCAGCGGGGACATTTTTTACTCCTACAATGAGCAGTTCTTC | CASSGDIFYSYNEQFF | . | TRBV7-9 | . | TRBJ2-1
TGTGCCAGCAGCCAAGACGCCAGTTGGACAGCCGAGGGGGAGACCCAGTACTTC | CASSQDASWTAEGETQYF | . | TRBV4-2 | . | TRBJ2-5
TGCGCCAGCAGCAGGGCGACAGGAGGTGGAAACACCATATATTTT | CASSRATGGGNTIYF | . | TRBV5-1 | . | TRBJ1-3
TGTGCCAGCAGCCCCCCGGGGTACGAGCAGTACTTC | CASSPPGYEQYF | . | TRBV7-2 | . | TRBJ2-7
TGCGCCAGCAGCTCACAGGGTGGGACTAACTATGGCTACACCTTC | CASSSQGGTNYGYTF | . | TRBV5-1 | . | TRBJ1-2
TGTGCCAGCACCAACAGTCGGGGGAGGCGCTACACCTTC | CASTNSRGRRYTF | . | TRBV25-1 | . | TRBJ1-2
TGTGCCAGCAGTTTGGTCCTTAGGGGTTCCGGCGAGCAGTACTTC | CASSLVLRGSGEQYF | . | TRBV28 | few | TRBJ2-7
TGTGCCAGTTCGGGAGACAATGAGCAGTTCTTC | CASSGDNEQFF | . | TRBV18 | . | TRBJ2-1
TGCGCCAGCAGCCAAGATGGCGGCAGCCGCAATGAAAAACTGTTTTTT | CASSQDGGSRNEKLFF | . | TRBV4-3 | . | TRBJ1-4
TGTGCCAGCAGCTTAGTAGGACAGGGGTCCTCTGGAAACACCATATATTTT | CASSLVGQGSSGNTIYF | TRBD1 | TRBV7-2 | once | TRBJ1-3